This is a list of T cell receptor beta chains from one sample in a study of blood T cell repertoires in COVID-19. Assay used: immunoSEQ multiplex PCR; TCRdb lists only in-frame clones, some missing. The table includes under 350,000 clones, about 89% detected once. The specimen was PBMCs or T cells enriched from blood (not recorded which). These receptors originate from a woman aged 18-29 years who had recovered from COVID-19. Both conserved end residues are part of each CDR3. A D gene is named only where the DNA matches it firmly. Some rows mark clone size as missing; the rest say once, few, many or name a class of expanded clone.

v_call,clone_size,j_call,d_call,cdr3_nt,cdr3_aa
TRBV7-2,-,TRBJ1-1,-,TGTGCCAGCAGCTTAGTCGACAGACAGAACACTGAAGCTTTCTTT,CASSLVDRQNTEAFF
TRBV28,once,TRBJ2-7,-,TGTGCCAGCAGACGACAGCGCTACGAGCAGTACTTC,CASRRQRYEQYF
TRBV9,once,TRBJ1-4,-,TGTGCCAGCAGCGTAGGGGGGCGCGACTATGAAAAACTGTTTTTT,CASSVGGRDYEKLFF
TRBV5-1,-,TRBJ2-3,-,TGCGCCAGCAGCTTGAGGACTGGGGATGGGGCAGATACGCAGTATTTT,CASSLRTGDGADTQYF
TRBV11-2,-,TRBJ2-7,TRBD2,TGTGCCAGCAGCTTATGGCGGCGGGAGGGTCCCTACGAGCAGTACTTC,CASSLWRREGPYEQYF
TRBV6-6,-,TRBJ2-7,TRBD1,TGTGCCAGCAGCACGGGACAGGGGATCCACGAGCAGTACTTC,CASSTGQGIHEQYF
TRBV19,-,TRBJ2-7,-,TGTGCCAGTAGTATAGGAGGCGGACGGACACTATACTACGAGCAGTACTTC,CASSIGGGRTLYYEQYF
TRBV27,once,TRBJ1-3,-,TGTGCCAGCAGTTTCCCCCTGCACTCTTACTCTGGAAACACCATATATTTT,CASSFPLHSYSGNTIYF
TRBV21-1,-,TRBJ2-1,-,TGTGCCAGCAGCAAAGCACCGAGCTCCTACAATGAGCAGTTCTTC,CASSKAPSSYNEQFF
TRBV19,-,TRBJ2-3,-,TGTGCCAGTCGCCCAGTAGGGGCTGGAGGGACAGATACGCAGTATTTT,CASRPVGAGGTDTQYF
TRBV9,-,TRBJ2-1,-,TGTGCCAGCAGCGTAGCAGGGCCTCTTGAGCAGTTCTTC,CASSVAGPLEQFF
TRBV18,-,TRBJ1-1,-,TGTGCCAGCTCACCACCTTCTCGGACAGACCTGAACACTGAAGCTTTCTTT,CASSPPSRTDLNTEAFF
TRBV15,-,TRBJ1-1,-,TGTGCCACCAGCAGAGAGGGGGCCAACACTGAAGCTTTCTTT,CATSREGANTEAFF
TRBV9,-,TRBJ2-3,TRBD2,TGTGCCAGCAGCCCGCGACTAGCGGGGGGAAAAGATACGCAGTATTTT,CASSPRLAGGKDTQYF
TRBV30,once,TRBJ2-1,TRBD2,TGTGCCTGGAGTATAAGATCAGGACTAGCGGGGTCACAGTTCTTC,CAWSIRSGLAGSQFF
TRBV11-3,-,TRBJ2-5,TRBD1,TGTGCCAGCAGCTGGACAGGGGACTTCCAAGAGACCCAGTACTTC,CASSWTGDFQETQYF
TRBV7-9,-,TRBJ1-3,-,TGTGCCAGCAGCTTAAGTATCTACCCATTCTCTGGAAACACCATATATTTT,CASSLSIYPFSGNTIYF
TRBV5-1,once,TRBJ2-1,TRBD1,TGCGCCAGCAGCCCGCAGTTCGGGACAGGCTACAATGAGCAGTTCTTC,CASSPQFGTGYNEQFF
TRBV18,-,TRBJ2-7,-,TGTGCCAGCTCACCTTACCGGACGGAGGACGAGCAGTACTTC,CASSPYRTEDEQYF
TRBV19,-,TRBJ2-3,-,TGTGCCAGTAACCAGGGGCGGATTATGACAGATACGCAGTATTTT,CASNQGRIMTDTQYF
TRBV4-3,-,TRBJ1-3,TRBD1,TGCGCCAGCAGCCAAAGGTTCAGGGACAGGCCCGTCGCGGGAAACACCATATATTTT,CASSQRFRDRPVAGNTIYF
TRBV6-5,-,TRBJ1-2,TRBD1,TGTGCCAGCAGTCTCGGGACAGGTCGAGGCTACACCTTC,CASSLGTGRGYTF
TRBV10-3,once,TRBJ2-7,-,TGTGCCATCAGTGTGGGGATACGGAGGGAAGGCGAGCAGTACTTC,CAISVGIRREGEQYF
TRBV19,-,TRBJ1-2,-,TGTGCCAGTAGTTCTACAGGAGACTATGGCTACACCTTC,CASSSTGDYGYTF
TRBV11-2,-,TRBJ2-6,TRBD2,TGTGCCAGCAGCATTAGCGGGAAAGTCTCTGGGGCCAACGTCCTGACTTTC,CASSISGKVSGANVLTF
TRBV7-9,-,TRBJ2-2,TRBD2,TGTGCCAGCAGTTTGGGACTAGCGGGCGCGAACACCGGGGAGCTGTTTTTT,CASSLGLAGANTGELFF
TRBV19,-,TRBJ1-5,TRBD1,TGTGCCAGTAGACGGGACAGACTCAATAGCAATCAGCCCCAGCATTTT,CASRRDRLNSNQPQHF
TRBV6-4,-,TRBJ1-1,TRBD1,TGTGCCAGCAGTGACCCCGGGACAGGAAGGGATCGGACTGAAGCTTTCTTT,CASSDPGTGRDRTEAFF
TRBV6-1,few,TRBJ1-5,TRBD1,TGTGCCAGCAGTGAATCAACAGGGGGATCGGCGAATCAGCCCCAGCATTTT,CASSESTGGSANQPQHF
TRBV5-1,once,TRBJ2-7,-,TGCGCCAGCAGCCCATACGTTGGGGACTTCTCCTACGAGCAGTACTTC,CASSPYVGDFSYEQYF
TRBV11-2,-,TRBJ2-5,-,TGTGCCAGCAGCTCAAGAAGACAGTCGAAGGAGACCCAGTACTTC,CASSSRRQSKETQYF
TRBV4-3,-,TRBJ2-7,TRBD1,TGCGCCAGCAGCCAAGACCCCAGGGGGCCTTACGAGCAGTACTTC,CASSQDPRGPYEQYF
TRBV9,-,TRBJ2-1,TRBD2,TGTGCCAGCAGCGTAGGGTTAGCGGGAGATTATGAGCAGTTCTTC,CASSVGLAGDYEQFF
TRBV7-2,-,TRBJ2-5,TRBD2,TGTGCCAGCAGCCTATGGGGAGTGTTGCTAGCGGGGGAAGAGACCCAGTACTTC,CASSLWGVLLAGEETQYF
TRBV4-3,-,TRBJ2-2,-,TGCGCCAGCAGCCCAAGAAAAACTCCTCACACCGGGGAGCTGTTTTTT,CASSPRKTPHTGELFF
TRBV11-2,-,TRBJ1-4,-,TGTGCCAGCAGCTCTACACAAGGCCCCAGGGGTGAAAAACTGTTTTTT,CASSSTQGPRGEKLFF
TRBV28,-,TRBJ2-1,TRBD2,TGTGCCACCACCCGTCCTAGCGGGTATGAGCAGTTCTTC,CATTRPSGYEQFF
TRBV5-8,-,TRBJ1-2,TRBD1,TGTGCCAGCAGCTTCAGGGGGCTCGGCTACACCTTC,CASSFRGLGYTF
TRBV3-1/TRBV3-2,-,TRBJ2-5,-,TGTGCCAGCAGCCGAGATGGGAGAAGCGAAGAGACCCAGTACTTC,CASSRDGRSEETQYF
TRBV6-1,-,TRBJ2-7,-,TGTGCCAGCAGTGAAGCGCTGGGCGGGGCCTCCCTATCGTACGAGCAGTACTTC,CASSEALGGASLSYEQYF
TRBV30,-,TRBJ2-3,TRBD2,TGTGCCTGGAGCCCTGGACGGGGGGGGACAGATACGCAGTATTTT,CAWSPGRGGTDTQYF
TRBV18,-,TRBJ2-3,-,TGTGCCAGCTCACCACGCGGCGACACAGATACGCAGTATTTT,CASSPRGDTDTQYF
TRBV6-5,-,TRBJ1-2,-,TGTGCCAGCAGTACAACACCCAACTATGGCTACACCTTC,CASSTTPNYGYTF
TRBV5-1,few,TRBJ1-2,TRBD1,TGCGCCAGCAGCTCAATACAGGGGGCTTACGGCTACACCTTC,CASSSIQGAYGYTF
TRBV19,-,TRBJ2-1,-,TGTGCCAGTAGTATTCTGGAACAGTACAATGAGCAGTTCTTC,CASSILEQYNEQFF
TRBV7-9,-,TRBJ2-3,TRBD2,TGTGCCAGCAGCCAGTTAGCGGGAGACGGCTCGCAGTATTTT,CASSQLAGDGSQYF
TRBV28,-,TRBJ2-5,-,TGTGCCAGCAGTCAAGGAGGGACCCAGTACTTC,CASSQGGTQYF
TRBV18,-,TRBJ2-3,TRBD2,TGTGCCAGCTCACCACTTCCGGTGACTAGCGGGGGAGATACGCAGTATTTT,CASSPLPVTSGGDTQYF
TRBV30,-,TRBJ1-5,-,TGTGCCTGGAGTGTACACCAGTCAGGGCTCCAGCATTTT,CAWSVHQSGLQHF
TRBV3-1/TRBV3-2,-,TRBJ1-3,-,TGTGCCAGCAGTTTTCAGGGGCGCGGAAACACCATATATTTT,CASSFQGRGNTIYF
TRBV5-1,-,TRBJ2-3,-,TGCGCCAGCAGCTTGGTGACGGGGGGCACAGATACGCAGTATTTT,CASSLVTGGTDTQYF
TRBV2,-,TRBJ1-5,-,TGTGCCAGCAGAGACCCCAGGAGGGTAGAACGCCAGCCCCAGCATTTT,CASRDPRRVERQPQHF
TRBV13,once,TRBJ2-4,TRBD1,TGTGCCAGCAGCTTAGGGGTGACAGGGAGCAAAAACATTCAGTACTTC,CASSLGVTGSKNIQYF
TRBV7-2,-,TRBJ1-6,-,TGTGCCAGCAGCTCGCTACAGGGAGATGGTTCACCCCTCCACTTT,CASSSLQGDGSPLHF
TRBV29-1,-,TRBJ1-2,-,TGCAGCGTTGTATTAGAACTCTATGGCTACACCTTC,CSVVLELYGYTF
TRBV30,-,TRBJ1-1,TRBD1,TGTGCCTGGGGGACAGATGACACTGAAGCTTTCTTT,CAWGTDDTEAFF
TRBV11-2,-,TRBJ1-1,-,TGTGCCAGCAGCCCCGACAGAAGTACTGAAGCTTTCTTT,CASSPDRSTEAFF
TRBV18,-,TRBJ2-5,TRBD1,TGTGCCAGCTCACCTGGGACAGGGGGGCGAGAGACCCAGTACTTC,CASSPGTGGRETQYF
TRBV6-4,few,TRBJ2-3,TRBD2,TGTGCCAGCAGTGACAGAGCGGGAGGGCCAGATACGCAGTATTTT,CASSDRAGGPDTQYF
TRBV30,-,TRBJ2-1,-,TGTGCCTGTAAGGAGAATGAACCCGTAGAGCAGTTCTTC,CACKENEPVEQFF